The 19 T cell receptor beta chains below all came from one sample that was sequenced in a study of graft-versus-host responses after intestinal transplantation. These receptors are not linked to any known antigen. Here immunoSEQ multiplex PCR was the method, and the copy in TCRdb shows in-frame clones only, minus some. This table holds about 86,000 clones, under 85% found once. This specimen consisted of unstimulated CD8+ T cells sorted from spleen or lymph node cells, obtained before intestinal transplant. These receptors came from a human donor who received an intestinal transplant.

For this clone: Other DNA sequences within the sample encode an identical CDR3. This chain joins TRBV4-1 and TRBJ2-3; TRBD2 matches 9 bases. Germline-derived CDR1 and CDR2 are MGHRA and YSYEKL. The J segment lost 1 base and the V segment lost 0 bases, leaving 14 bases of the junction unmatched. The CDR3 runs to 20 residues. The CDR3 coding sequence is TGCGCCAGCAGCCAAGAACTAATCGAGGCGGGAGGGAGGGGCACAGATACGCAGTATTTT. It codes for CASSQELIEAGGRGTDTQYF.

This chain connects TRBV6-1 to TRBJ1-5; D perhaps matches TRBD1 (6 bases). The ends were cut back, 6 bases at V and 0 bases at J, with 15 bases in the middle. Germline-derived CDR1 and CDR2 are MNHNS and SASEGT. The CDR3 has 16 amino acids. CDR3 nucleotide sequence: TGTGCCAGCAGCGAACCCGGGACATATAGCAATCAGCCCCAGCATTTT. This codes for CASSEPGTYSNQPQHF.

This clone was counted a few times. This chain links TRBV6-1 with TRBJ1-3; D not resolved. Trimming left V 4 bases short and J 4 bases short, with 17 bases between. The CDR3 runs to 16 residues. CDR1 is MNHNS, CDR2 SASEGT, per germline. The CDR3 DNA sequence: TGTGCCAGCAGTGCCCTGGTTGGGGTGGAGGGAAACACCATATATTTT. The encoded protein is CASSALVGVEGNTIYF.

V usage is TRBV5-6 and J usage is TRBJ2-1; TRBD1 aligns across 10 bases. The V and J ends lost 3 bases and 0 bases, in that order; junction bases with no gene match: 3. Germline V lookup: CDR1 SGHDT, CDR2 YYEEEE. There are 16 residues in the CDR3. In DNA form, the CDR3 reads TGTGCCAGCAGCTACGGACAGGGGGGCTCCTACAATGAGCAGTTCTTC. Translated: CASSYGQGGSYNEQFF.

The chain joins TRBV5-1 to TRBJ2-2; 10 bases map to TRBD2. V gave up 2 bases and J gave up 3 bases; unmatched junction bases: 1. The V gene's germline CDR1 is SGHRS and CDR2 YFSETQ. The CDR3 loop spans 15 amino acids. CDR3 nucleotide sequence: TGCGCCAGCAGCTTTAGCGGGGGGTACACCGGGGAGCTGTTTTTT. The encoded protein is CASSFSGGYTGELFF.

The J gene is TRBJ1-1, the V gene TRBV4-1; D is possibly TRBD1 (5 bases). CDR1 is MGHRA and CDR2 is YSYEKL in the germline V gene. The V gene lost 3 bases and the J gene lost 6 bases, with 8 bases spanning the gap. CDR3 length: 12 residues. CDR3 sequence reads: CASSHGGAEAFF. In DNA, the CDR3 is TGCGCCAGCAGCCATGGGGGGGCTGAAGCTTTCTTT.

The chain joins TRBV12-2 to TRBJ1-5; the table's D gene call, TRBD1, was not cross checked with the DNA. TRBV12-2 is a known pseudogene. The CDR3 is 18 amino acids. CDR3 loop: CASRLAFGQGHSNQPQHF. The CDR3 bases are TGTGCAAGTCGCTTAGCGTTCGGGCAGGGTCATAGCAATCAGCCCCAGCATTTT.

The chain links TRBV6-5 to TRBJ2-1; 9 bases match TRBD1. Unmatched junction bases numbered 5, after V lost 2 bases and J lost 6 bases. CDR1 MNHEY and CDR2 SVGAGI come from the germline V gene. CDR3 length equals 15 residues. The CDR3 DNA reads TGTGCCAGCAGTTACGGGGGGACAGGGCTCAATGAGCAGTTCTTC. It is translated as CASSYGGTGLNEQFF.

As DNA, the CDR3 is TGTGCCAGCAGTTTACTCTGGCCCTACCCTTGGACAGGGGGCCTCTCCTACGAGCAGTACTTC. Translation: CASSLLWPYPWTGGLSYEQYF. The V and J genes are TRBV28 and TRBJ2-7; TRBD1 matches at 11 bases. The CDR3 totals 21 residues. V shed 2 bases, J shed 0 bases, and the junction held 18 bases outside the gene matches. CDR1 and CDR2 (germline): MDHEN, SYDVKM.

The CDR3 protein is CASSLGNRQETQYF. Written as DNA, the CDR3 is TGTGCCAGCAGCTTGGGTAACAGACAAGAGACCCAGTACTTC. The genes are TRBV5-6 and TRBJ2-5; no definite D call. Germline CDR1 and CDR2: SGHDT and YYEEEE. V shed 0 bases and J shed 2 bases, with 8 bases lying between them. CDR3 size: 14 residues.

The rearrangement uses TRBV6-1 and TRBJ2-7, with a weak D call TRBD1 (5 bases). V was shortened by 6 bases and J by 0 bases, with 12 bases between the two germline ends. The CDR3 is 14 amino acids. Germline V gene lookup returns CDR1 MNHNS and CDR2 SASEGT. CDR3 DNA: TGTGCCAGCAGGCCGACAGATCTCTCCTACGAGCAGTACTTC. Translated, it gives CASRPTDLSYEQYF.

The chain carries TRBV5-1 and TRBJ2-7, with D perhaps matching TRBD2 (6 bases). Trimming pared 0 bases from V and 0 bases from J, leaving 10 bases between. Germline V CDR1 and CDR2: SGHRS, YFSETQ. CDR3 size: 15 residues. Here the CDR3 reads CASSLEPGDSYEQYF. The DNA for the CDR3 is TGCGCCAGCAGCTTGGAGCCGGGGGACTCCTACGAGCAGTACTTC.

The V call is TRBV29-1, the J call TRBJ2-7, with 9 bases matching TRBD1. V lost 3 bases to trimming and J lost 3 bases; unmatched junction nucleotides: 3. The V gene's germline CDR1 is SQVTM and CDR2 ANQGSEA. This CDR3 has 13 amino acids. The CDR3 protein is CSVEGQGLYEQYF. CDR3 DNA sequence: TGCAGCGTTGAGGGACAGGGCCTCTACGAGCAGTACTTC.

This chain links TRBV4-1 with TRBJ2-7; D perhaps matches TRBD1 (5 bases). CDR3 length: 14 amino acids. The V and J ends lost 2 bases and 3 bases respectively, with 11 bases between them. The germline V gene has CDR1 MGHRA and CDR2 YSYEKL. CDR3 loop: CASSQQGNNYEQYF. The CDR3 coding sequence is TGCGCCAGCAGCCAACAGGGTAACAACTACGAGCAGTACTTC.

The V call is TRBV28, the J call TRBJ2-1; possible D gene TRBD2, 5 bases. This CDR3 is 17 amino acids long. The V end was cut by 3 bases, the J end by 4 bases, with 19 bases between. CDR1 and CDR2 from the germline V gene are MDHEN and SYDVKM. The CDR3 region has the DNA TGTGCCAGCAGTTTGCTGAATGCGGTGCGGGCTTACAATGAGCAGTTCTTC. Its translation: CASSLLNAVRAYNEQFF.

The chain has TRBV19 and TRBJ2-7, with D perhaps TRBD1 (5 bases). V lost 1 base and J 4 bases, leaving 8 bases between the germline ends. Germline assignment: CDR1 LNHDA and CDR2 SQIVND (reference sequence). CDR3 length: 13 residues. The CDR3 coding sequence is TGTGCCAGTAGTATAGCCGACAGTTACGAGCAGTACTTC. Its protein is CASSIADSYEQYF.

The V call is TRBV4-1, the J call TRBJ2-1; 9 nucleotides align to TRBD2. The CDR3 spans 16 residues. Trimming at V came to 4 bases and at J to 4 bases, leaving 8 bases not matched to a gene. Germline assignment: CDR1 MGHRA and CDR2 YSYEKL. This CDR3 reads CASSRPGGREYNEQFF. Written as DNA, the CDR3 is TGCGCCAGCAGCCGACCTGGCGGGAGGGAGTACAATGAGCAGTTCTTC.

V and J are TRBV27 and TRBJ2-4; D is unclear. The V end lost 1 base, the J end lost 8 bases, and 9 bases lay between the germline ends. This CDR3 is built from 13 residues. Per the germline V gene, CDR1 is MNHEY and CDR2 is SMNVEV (reference sequence). The CDR3 protein is CASSLFRRDIQYF. In DNA form, the CDR3 reads TGTGCCAGCAGTTTATTCAGGAGAGACATTCAGTACTTC.

The chain has TRBV9 and TRBJ2-1; 7 nucleotides match TRBD2. CDR3 length equals 12 residues. After removal of 6 bases from V and 7 bases from J, the junction contained 4 bases not matched to a gene. Germline-derived CDR1 and CDR2 are SGDLS and YYNGEE. CDR3 DNA: TGTGCCAGCAACCAGGGAGGGAATGAGCAGTTCTTC. This encodes CASNQGGNEQFF.